The next 14 T cell receptor beta chains were all read from a single sample in a study of Graves' ophthalmopathy and Graves' hyperthyroidism. As the template, RNA transcripts were used to amplify TCR beta CDR3 regions. The first-round RT-PCR employed HTBI primers together with the Qiagen OneStep RT-PCR kit. A multiplex PCR was then performed as the second round. TCRdb passed the multiplex PCR reads through MiXCR, listing each CDR3 protein once. The top ten clones hold more than 9.5% of a sample with 900,000 to 1,200,000 distinct CDR3 sequences, about 36% of them seen once. Sequencing was carried out using peripheral blood or thyroid tissue (not recorded which). Receptors were obtained from an adult man with Graves' hyperthyroidism.

V and J are TRBV29-1 and TRBJ2-7; 11 nucleotides match TRBD2. Looked up from germline, CDR1 is SQVTM and CDR2 is ANQGSEA. J lost 2 bases, V lost 2 bases, and 11 bases had no gene match. This CDR3 has 17 residues. For the CDR3, the DNA is TGCAGCGTTGAATTAGCCGGGACTAGCGGTCATACCTACGAGCAGTACTTC. It codes for CSVELAGTSGHTYEQYF.

This chain connects TRBV7-9 to TRBJ1-1, with 11 bases aligning to TRBD1. The CDR3 is made up of 19 amino acids. Germline V gene lookup returns CDR1 SEHNR and CDR2 FQNEAQ (reference sequence). V lost 5 bases to trimming and J lost 1 base; unmatched junction nucleotides: 15. In DNA, the CDR3 is TGTGCCAGCAGCCCTCAATTACCCGGGACAGGGGGTAGGAACACTGAAGCTTTCTTT. This encodes CASSPQLPGTGGRNTEAFF.

This clonotype was counted ten times or more. This rearrangement joins TRBV9 to TRBJ1-6, with no clear D. The CDR3 totals 14 residues. Germline-derived CDR1 and CDR2 are SGDLS and YYNGEE. The V end was cut by 0 bases, the J end by 8 bases, with 9 bases between. The CDR3 sequence is CASSVAGGDSPLHF. The CDR3 nucleotides read TGTGCCAGCAGCGTAGCGGGCGGCGATTCACCCCTCCACTTT.

This clonotype was picked up many times. V and J are TRBV19 and TRBJ1-3; D is undetermined. This CDR3 region has 15 residues. Germline loops: CDR1 LNHDA, CDR2 SQIVND (reference sequence). V lost 4 bases, J lost 0 bases, and 10 bases lay in between. The CDR3 reads CASSKTDLSGNTIYF. In DNA form, the CDR3 reads TGTGCCAGTAGTAAAACAGACCTCTCTGGAAACACCATATATTTT.

This clonotype was recorded many times. The V call is TRBV29-1, the J call TRBJ1-4, with a weak D call TRBD1 (6 bases). The CDR3 is 14 amino acids. The ends were cut back, 4 bases at V and 5 bases at J, with 14 bases in the middle. Looked up from germline, CDR1 is SQVTM and CDR2 is ANQGSEA. CDR3 bases: TGCAGCGTTGCCTCCGGGACAAGAAATGAAAAACTGTTTTTT. As protein: CSVASGTRNEKLFF.

This chain connects TRBV10-3 to TRBJ1-3; D not certain. Germline V gives CDR1 ENHRY, CDR2 SYGVKD. V was cut by 10 bases and J by 0 bases, with 16 bases left in between. The CDR3 has 15 residues. This CDR3 reads CASGTDGISGNTIYF. DNA for the CDR3: TGTGCCAGCGGAACGGACGGAATCTCTGGAAACACCATATATTTT.

As to this clonotype: Sequence at one end of the junction differs from germline and may be a read error. The genes are TRBV20-1 and TRBJ2-7; D might be TRBD2 (5 bases). The CDR3 loop spans 12 amino acids. Germline CDR1 reads DFQATT; CDR2 reads SNEGSKA (reference sequence). CDR3 amino acids: CSASLLASEQCF. The DNA of the CDR3 is TGCAGTGCCAGCCTTCTAGCTTCCGAGCAGTGCTTC.

In this sample, this clonotype turned up many times. This chain links TRBV29-1 with TRBJ2-7; D is perhaps TRBD2 (5 bases). The CDR3 sequence is 13 residues long. Between the trimmed V and J ends, which lost 4 bases and 3 bases, there was a span of 13 bases. Germline CDR1 SQVTM, CDR2 ANQGSEA. CDR3 in DNA: TGCAGCGTTGCCGGGTCAGGACTCTACGAGCAGTACTTC. The encoded protein is CSVAGSGLYEQYF.

The V call is TRBV5-1, the J call TRBJ2-7, with D maybe TRBD2 (6 bases). The CDR3 sequence is 13 residues long. V was pared by 2 bases and J by 12 bases, with 18 bases between. Germline V gene sequence: CDR1 SGHRS, CDR2 YFSETQ. The chain's CDR3 is CASSFTGTSHRYF. In nucleotides, the CDR3 is TGCGCCAGCAGCTTCACCGGGACTTCCCACAGGTACTTC.

Worth noting for this clonotype: One end of the junction does not line up with germline, which may come from a read error. The chain couples TRBV25-1 to TRBJ2-2; possible D gene TRBD2, 5 bases. This CDR3 contains 14 residues. CDR1 and CDR2 (germline): MGHDK, SYGVNS. The CDR3: CASSPLGVDRGAVF. Written as DNA, the CDR3 is TGTGCCAGCTCACCTCTCGGGGTGGACCGGGGAGCTGTTTTT.

This clonotype was seen repeatedly, ten times or more. The V call is TRBV2, the J call TRBJ2-2; 7 bases map to TRBD1. The germline CDR1 and CDR2 sequences are SNHLY and FYNNEI. Trimming took 3 bases from V and 5 from J; bases not matched to a gene: 15. The CDR3 extends over 18 amino acids. CDR3 protein: CASSERYTGDKGTGELFF. The CDR3 nucleotides are TGTGCCAGCAGTGAGCGCTACACAGGGGACAAAGGAACCGGGGAGCTGTTTTTT.

The V call is TRBV2, the J call TRBJ1-2; D perhaps matches TRBD1 (5 bases). The germline V gene encodes CDR1 SNHLY and CDR2 FYNNEI. Trimming stripped 1 base from V and 4 bases from J, with 13 bases between. The CDR3 has 15 residues. The CDR3, as DNA: TGTGCCAGCAGTGAAGATGCAGGGAGTCCCTATGGCTACACCTTC. Protein: CASSEDAGSPYGYTF.

In this sample, this clonotype turned up many times. The rearrangement joins TRBV12-3 or TRBV12-4 to TRBJ2-5; D gene ambiguous. The CDR3 is 11 amino acids. Trimming removed 3 bases at V and 6 bases at J, with 5 bases between. The CDR3 nucleotides are TGTGCCAGCAGTTTTTCGCAGACCCAGTACTTC. Protein sequence: CASSFSQTQYF.

This clonotype has only a few counts. A read error may account for a junction end that differs from germline. The chain recombines TRBV11-2 with TRBJ2-6; 8 bases line up with TRBD2. Germline V CDR1 and CDR2: SGHAT, FQNNGV. The CDR3 contains 14 residues. The CDR3 is CASSPVGGDNVLTF. In DNA form, the CDR3 reads TGTGCCAGCAGCCCCGTCGGGGGGGACAACGTCCTGACTTTC.